The rows below give T cell receptor beta chains drawn from one sample of a study of blood T cell repertoires in COVID-19. Sequenced by immunoSEQ multiplex PCR; TCRdb stores in-frame clones only, minus some. The table has 25,000 to 30,000 clones, around 90% seen once. Sequencing was carried out using peripheral blood. The receptors were sampled from a man between 65 and 85 years old with active or convalescent COVID-19. Both conserved end residues are part of each CDR3. For some rows the clone size is stated as once, few or many, or as a class when expanded; others skip it.

CDR3 protein	V gene	J gene	clone size
CASSEVTSGGYNEQFF	TRBV10-1	TRBJ2-1	few
CASSVAGGKADTQYF	TRBV9	TRBJ2-3	once
CATSRDGTGGTEAFF	TRBV15	TRBJ1-1	-
CASSQGTGREETQYF	TRBV14	TRBJ2-5	-
CASRITGTGTEAFF	TRBV28	TRBJ1-1	-
CALRGLGYEQYF	TRBV30	TRBJ2-7	-
CASSTGGAGYNEQFF	TRBV6-5	TRBJ2-1	once
CASIAGGSYNEQFF	TRBV6-5	TRBJ2-1	-
CASSPTWAGGNQPQHF	TRBV4-1	TRBJ1-5	once
CASRRAAMETQYF	TRBV6-5	TRBJ2-5	-
CASSLPGLAGVNTQYF	TRBV5-6	TRBJ2-3	-
CASSLGQGAYEQYF	TRBV7-2	TRBJ2-7	once
CASSLIQLEAFF	TRBV12-3/TRBV12-4	TRBJ1-1	-
CASGVGLAQNEQFF	TRBV11-3	TRBJ2-1	-
CASSWAGSGELFF	TRBV19	TRBJ2-2	once
CASSRPAGSGETQYF	TRBV7-6	TRBJ2-5	once
CASSFRESYEQYF	TRBV27	TRBJ2-7	-
CATSDPAGGERDTQYF	TRBV24-1	TRBJ2-3	few
CASSLGGTDNTEAFF	TRBV5-1	TRBJ1-1	-
CASSYTGQAGYGYTF	TRBV6-5	TRBJ1-2	-
CASREENLEPYNEQFF	TRBV6-1	TRBJ2-1	-
CASTLAGGLETQYF	TRBV3-1/TRBV3-2	TRBJ2-5	few